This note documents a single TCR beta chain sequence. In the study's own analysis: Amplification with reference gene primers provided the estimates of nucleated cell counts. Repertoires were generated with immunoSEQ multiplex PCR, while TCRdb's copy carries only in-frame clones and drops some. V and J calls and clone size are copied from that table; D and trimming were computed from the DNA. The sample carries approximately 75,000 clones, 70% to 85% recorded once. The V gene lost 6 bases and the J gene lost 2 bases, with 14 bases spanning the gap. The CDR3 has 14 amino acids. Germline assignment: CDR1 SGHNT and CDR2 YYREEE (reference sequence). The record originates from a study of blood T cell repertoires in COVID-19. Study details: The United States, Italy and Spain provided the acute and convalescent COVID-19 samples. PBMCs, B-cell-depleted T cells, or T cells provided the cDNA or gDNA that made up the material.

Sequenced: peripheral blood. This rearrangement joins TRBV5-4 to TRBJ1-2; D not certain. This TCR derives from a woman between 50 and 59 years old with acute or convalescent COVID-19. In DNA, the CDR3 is TGTGCCAGCATGGTGGCAGGACTAAACTATGGCTACACCTTC. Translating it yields CASMVAGLNYGYTF.